This T cell receptor beta chain stems from a study of blood T cell repertoires in COVID-19. Study in general: Spain, Italy and the United States supplied samples that represented acute and convalescent COVID-19. Sources were T cells, B-cell-depleted T cells, or PBMCs; the material itself was cDNA or gDNA.

The authors' processing: Reference gene primer amplification gave nucleated cell count estimates. Assay used: immunoSEQ multiplex PCR; TCRdb lists only in-frame clones, some missing. The V and J calls and clone size come from that table; D and trimming were worked out from the DNA. In the table there are about 120,000 clones, 70% to 80% of which are singletons. The germline gives CDR1 MDHEN, CDR2 SYDVKM. CDR3 length: 12 amino acids. The V gene lost 5 bases and the J gene lost 2 bases, with 7 bases spanning the gap. This chain uses TRBV28 with TRBJ2-7; D not certain. Material for sequencing was peripheral blood. The clonotype originates from a human donor in a cohort sampled during active COVID-19. DNA of the CDR3: TGTGCCAGCAGTGGCAGGCCCTACGAGCAGTACTTC. This translates into CASSGRPYEQYF.